A selection of T cell receptor beta chains follows, all from one sample in a study of CD8 T cells in Susac syndrome. TCRdb recomputed calls from the immunoSEQ multiplex PCR reads with MiXCR, one row per CDR3 protein. The repertoire holds roughly 160,000 distinct CDR3 sequences, with more than 90% as singletons. Sequencing was carried out using CD4+ T cells from PBMCs. The receptors shown here come from a human donor in good health. CDR3s leave out the opening cysteine and the closing phenylalanine or tryptophan. Where a row states a size, it is once, few, many or the class of an expanded clone; other rows omit it.

TRBV3-1	NA	TRBJ2-6	ASSPGLPSGANVLT
TRBV27	NA	TRBJ1-4	ASSFVGVDLQGEKLF
TRBV20-1	NA	TRBJ1-1	SARVHRQGWTEAF
TRBV3-1	NA	TRBJ1-1	ASRHTGSLEAF
TRBV29-1	NA	TRBJ2-7	SVGQDSHEQY
TRBV3-1	once	TRBJ2-1	ASSQGLSSYNEQF
TRBV12-3/TRBV12-4	NA	TRBJ2-7	ASSLGVPYEQY
TRBV20-1	NA	TRBJ2-7	SAPQGRGGFEQY
TRBV28	NA	TRBJ2-1	ASRPGLPGEQF
TRBV19	NA	TRBJ1-2	ASRGQGRDGYT
TRBV9	NA	TRBJ2-3	ASSVMTSGGAIADTQY
TRBV7-9	NA	TRBJ2-6	ASSYPGPGANVLT
TRBV6-2/TRBV6-3	NA	TRBJ1-1	ASSITGTADRAF
TRBV2	NA	TRBJ2-7	ASSEQGYLYEQY
TRBV4-3	NA	TRBJ2-7	ASSQDPGVPYEQY
TRBV2	NA	TRBJ1-2	ATTDGSSYGYT
TRBV2	NA	TRBJ2-3	ASSGQGMSTDTQY
TRBV12-3/TRBV12-4	NA	TRBJ2-5	ASSLTGETQY
TRBV12-3/TRBV12-4	NA	TRBJ2-7	ASSLAGGSDEQY
TRBV3-1	NA	TRBJ2-5	ASSQEPREQETQY
TRBV18	NA	TRBJ2-7	ASKMTRDSYEQY
TRBV7-2	NA	TRBJ1-1	ASSLDPTGPTEAF
TRBV20-1	NA	TRBJ2-3	SARDQFVQIRADTQY
TRBV20-1	once	TRBJ2-5	SARELAETQY
TRBV6-2/TRBV6-3	once	TRBJ2-7	ATGTGFLEQY
TRBV1	NA	TRBJ2-7	TSSRRGGRGAYEQY
TRBV29-1	few	TRBJ1-1	SVLGQAATEAF
TRBV12-3/TRBV12-4	NA	TRBJ2-3	ASRPLAGISTDTQY
TRBV10-3	NA	TRBJ1-6	AISEDSSYNSPLH
TRBV30	NA	TRBJ1-2	AWSMRTGYT
TRBV6-5	NA	TRBJ2-5	ASRKQGSETQY
TRBV7-8	NA	TRBJ2-2	ASSYSGTGELF
TRBV27	NA	TRBJ2-3	ASSFRGPDTQY
TRBV7-2	NA	TRBJ2-7	ASGDRSYEQY
TRBV9	NA	TRBJ2-6	ASSARQDFSGANVLT
TRBV7-9	NA	TRBJ1-1	ASSLDQGPNTEAF
TRBV25-1	NA	TRBJ1-1	ASSEYQGQGSEAF
TRBV4-3	NA	TRBJ2-3	ASSQRVTDTQY
TRBV4-2	once	TRBJ1-2	ASSLEQGNYGYT
TRBV7-2	NA	TRBJ2-2	ASSWSTGELF
TRBV19	NA	TRBJ1-4	ASSANEKLF
TRBV4-2	NA	TRBJ2-2	ASSQDPLAGGRNTGELF
TRBV6-6	NA	TRBJ1-5	ASRDGQGNQPQH
TRBV7-8	NA	TRBJ1-2	ASSLSRVTNYGYT
TRBV5-1	NA	TRBJ2-1	ASSSSQGSEQF
TRBV19	NA	TRBJ1-1	ASSIDPLNTEAF
TRBV5-4	NA	TRBJ2-5	ASSSPRDFQETQY
TRBV6-2/TRBV6-3	NA	TRBJ1-5	ASSLTGKQPQH
TRBV1	NA	TRBJ2-3	TSSQDPSGGTDTQY
TRBV12-3/TRBV12-4	few	TRBJ1-2	ASSLGRGYGYT
TRBV20-1	NA	TRBJ2-3	SARDLDTDTQY
TRBV4-3	NA	TRBJ2-3	ASSQEGQRTDTQY
TRBV18	few	TRBJ2-5	ASSPLSGPQETQY
TRBV3-1	NA	TRBJ2-3	ASSQAGDTQY